The subject of this entry is one TCR beta chain. The data stem from a study of shared clonotypes between healthy human individuals. Overall study: A couple of women and a few men aged 18 to 49 made up the donors.

Germline V gene data show CDR1 as SGHRS and CDR2 as YFSETQ. Trimming left V 3 bases short and J 4 bases short, with 14 bases between. There are 15 residues in the CDR3. Authors' data handling: Filtering of immunoSEQ junctional sequences could not match full-length read filtering. TCRdb's table, derived via immunoSEQ multiplex PCR, lists solely in-frame clones and lacks some. V, J and clone size are taken as reported in that table, and D and trimming were inferred from the DNA itself. The data show 2.5 million or so clones, over 85% seen once. The origin of this receptor is a man younger than 35 in good health. The sample was naive CD4+ T cells sorted from blood. The subset here: CD45RA+ positively selected. The V call is TRBV5-1, the J call TRBJ1-3; maybe TRBD1 (5 bases). The CDR3 DNA follows: TGCGCCAGCAGCTCGCAGGGATATCAAGGAAACACCATATATTTT. The encoded protein is CASSSQGYQGNTIYF.